The 24 T cell receptor beta chains below come from one sample, sequenced in a study of patients and donors after allogeneic stem cell transplantation. TCRdb processed the RT-PCR reads anew with MiXCR; each CDR3 protein has one entry. Among roughly 21,000 distinct CDR3 sequences listed, around 28% were seen once. Material: blood, either unsorted or a sorted T cell fraction (not recorded which). The source is a human donor who was either an allogeneic HSCT recipient or a stem cell or donor lymphocyte infusion donor (not recorded which). It is not recorded whose cells these are; they may come from a transplant donor.

This clonotype was picked up a small number of times. The CDR3 spells CASSGQAFYSPLHF. The DNA of the CDR3 is TGTGCCAGCAGTGGACAGGCCTTTTATTCACCCCTCCACTTT. The chain recombines TRBV27 with TRBJ1-6; 7 positions match TRBD1. The germline gives CDR1 MNHEY, CDR2 SMNVEV (reference sequence). Trimming cost V 5 bases and J 8 bases; bases outside gene matches: 6. The CDR3 runs 14 residues.

This clonotype has more than one count but fewer than ten. The rearrangement uses TRBV18 and TRBJ2-7, with a weak D call TRBD1 (8 bases). The V gene's germline CDR1 is KGHSH and CDR2 LQKENI. This CDR3 region has 15 residues. Trimming left V 2 bases short and J 2 bases short, with 13 bases between. The CDR3 is CASSPGGDRTYEQYV. CDR3 coding DNA: TGTGCCAGCTCACCAGGGGGGGACAGGACCTACGAGCAGTACGTC.

The CDR3 region is CSASEDSANYGYTF. The DNA of the CDR3 is TGCAGTGCTAGCGAAGACTCAGCTAACTATGGCTACACCTTC. The rearrangement links TRBV20-1 to TRBJ1-2; D uncertain. Between the trimmed V and J ends, which lost 3 bases and 0 bases, there was a span of 11 bases. The CDR3 sequence is 14 residues long. In germline, CDR1 is DFQATT, CDR2 SNEGSKA (reference sequence).

The sample holds a few counts of this clonotype. V gene TRBV27 combines with J gene TRBJ1-5; D uncertain. V was clipped by 6 bases and J by 4 bases, with 13 bases between them. The length of the CDR3 is 14 residues. Germline CDR1 is MNHEY and CDR2 is SMNVEV (reference sequence). In DNA, the CDR3 is TGTGCCAGCAGCCCGTGGCTGACTAATCAGCCCCAGCATTTT. Its translation: CASSPWLTNQPQHF.

The genes are TRBV28 and TRBJ1-4; TRBD1 is a possible D gene (5 bases). The length of the CDR3 is 15 residues. Per the germline V gene, CDR1 is MDHEN and CDR2 is SYDVKM. V shed 5 bases and J shed 0 bases, with 10 bases lying between them. In DNA, the CDR3 is TGTGCCAGCAGTGGGAGGACATCAACTAATGAAAAACTGTTTTTT. Translating gives CASSGRTSTNEKLFF.

The V and J genes are TRBV6-5 and TRBJ1-2, with a possible D match to TRBD1 (5 bases). The V and J ends lost 6 bases and 4 bases respectively, with 12 bases between them. The CDR3 loop spans 13 amino acids. The V gene's germline CDR1 is MNHEY and CDR2 SVGAGI. For the CDR3, the DNA is TGTGCCAGCAGCCCGGGGCAGAGCTATGGCTACACCTTC. Protein product: CASSPGQSYGYTF.

This clonotype has more than one count but fewer than ten. V and J are TRBV9 and TRBJ1-6; D ambiguous. The germline CDR1 and CDR2 sequences are SGDLS and YYNGEE. The V gene lost 1 base and the J gene lost 10 bases, with 24 bases spanning the gap. The CDR3 has 18 amino acids. In DNA form, the CDR3 reads TGTGCCAGCAGCGTACGTCCAAACCACACGCCCCTGCTATCACCCCTCCACTTT. Translation: CASSVRPNHTPLLSPLHF. Drawing the rest from reference TRBV9 and TRBJ1-6, the complete variable domain is DSGVTQTPKHLITATGQRVTLRCSPRSGDLSVYWYQQSLDQGLQFLIQYYNGEERAKGNILERFSAQQFPDLHSELNLSSLELGDSALYFCASSVRPNHTPLLSPLHFGNGTRLTVT.

The chain has TRBV18 and TRBJ1-2; 7 nucleotides match TRBD1. V gave up 4 bases and J gave up 3 bases; unmatched junction bases: 8. The CDR3 contains 15 residues. In germline, CDR1 is KGHSH, CDR2 LQKENI. The CDR3 sequence is CASSQTGTEDYGYTF. For the CDR3, the DNA is TGTGCCAGCTCACAAACCGGGACAGAAGACTATGGCTACACCTTC.

In its sample, this clonotype was seen many times. The chain recombines TRBV7-3 with TRBJ2-1; a possible D gene is TRBD2 (5 bases). The V and J ends lost 5 bases and 6 bases respectively, with 14 bases between them. The CDR3 sequence is 14 residues long. CDR1 SGHTA and CDR2 FQGTGA come from the germline V gene. CDR3 sequence (DNA): TGTGCCAGCAGCCCCTGGCGGACTTTCAATGAGCAGTTCTTC. Its translation is CASSPWRTFNEQFF.

The CDR3: CASSRDSGGNQPQHF. Written as DNA, the CDR3 is TGCGCCAGCAGCAGGGATTCGGGGGGCAATCAGCCCCAGCATTTT. The chain carries TRBV4-3 and TRBJ1-5; D possibly corresponds to TRBD1 (5 bases). The ends were cut back, 5 bases at V and 2 bases at J, with 13 bases in the middle. Germline assignment: CDR1 LGHNA and CDR2 YSLEER. The length of the CDR3 is 15 residues.

In this sample, this clonotype turned up a few times. This chain links TRBV28 with TRBJ1-3; TRBD1 matches 7 bases. Per the germline V gene, CDR1 is MDHEN and CDR2 is SYDVKM. V gave up 6 bases and J gave up 4 bases; unmatched junction bases: 6. There are 14 residues in the CDR3. The CDR3 sequence is CASSTGTAGNTIYF. The CDR3 bases are TGTGCCAGCAGCACCGGGACAGCAGGAAACACCATATATTTT.

This clonotype was detected ten times or more. The chain joins TRBV28 to TRBJ1-4; D call uncertain. Germline loops: CDR1 MDHEN, CDR2 SYDVKM. This CDR3 region has 15 residues. Trimming left V 2 bases short and J 2 bases short, with 9 bases between. The CDR3, as DNA: TGTGCCAGCAGTTTAGTGGGGAGTACTAATGAAAAACTGTTTTTT. Its translation is CASSLVGSTNEKLFF. The whole variable domain, filled in from reference TRBV28 and TRBJ1-4, reads DVKVTQSSRYLVKRTGEKVFLECVQDMDHENMFWYRQDPGLGLRLIYFSYDVKMKEKGDIPEGYSVSREKKERFSLILESASTNQTSMYLCASSLVGSTNEKLFFGSGTQLSVL.

This chain uses TRBV10-3 with TRBJ1-2; D remains ambiguous. Trimming shortened V by 6 bases and J by 8 bases, and 13 bases separated the two germline ends. This CDR3 is built from 12 residues. CDR1 and CDR2 from the germline V gene are ENHRY and SYGVKD. CDR3 nucleotide sequence: TGTGCCATCAGCGCCTGGAGAGGGGGCTACACCTTC. Residues: CAISAWRGGYTF.

The chain has TRBV28 and TRBJ1-3, with a possible D match to TRBD1 (5 bases). From germline, CDR1 is MDHEN and CDR2 SYDVKM. The CDR3 contains 13 residues. V was trimmed by 5 bases and J by 2 bases, leaving 7 bases between them. CDR3 nucleotides: TGTGCCAGCAGTAGCAGGGCTGGAAACACCATATATTTT. This codes for CASSSRAGNTIYF.

The chain recombines TRBV5-1 with TRBJ1-4; the match to TRBD1 covers 8 bases. Germline V CDR1 and CDR2: SGHRS, YFSETQ. The CDR3 length is 15 residues. The ends lost 2 bases at V and 6 bases at J; junction bases unmatched: 6. CDR3 residues: CASSFDRGRDEKLFF. The CDR3 DNA reads as TGCGCCAGCAGCTTTGACAGGGGTCGGGATGAAAAACTGTTTTTT.

This sequence joins TRBV4-1 and TRBJ2-7, with D uncertain. Trimming removed 2 bases from V and 1 base from J, with 6 bases in between. Germline V gene lookup returns CDR1 MGHRA and CDR2 YSYEKL. The CDR3 runs 13 residues. CDR3 DNA sequence: TGCGCCAGCAGCCAATCTGGTTCCTACGAGCAGTACGTC. Protein product: CASSQSGSYEQYV.

This clonotype was detected many times. The rearrangement links TRBV25-1 to TRBJ1-3; D ambiguous. CDR3 length: 16 amino acids. Trimming removed 4 bases from V and 3 bases from J, with 16 bases in between. Per the germline V gene, CDR1 is MGHDK and CDR2 is SYGVNS. The CDR3 is CASSGYPPDGGNTIYF. CDR3 nucleotides: TGTGCCAGCAGTGGTTACCCCCCGGACGGTGGAAACACCATATATTTT.

V is TRBV3-1 and J is TRBJ1-1; D remains unclear. The V end was cut by 7 bases, the J end by 3 bases, with 6 bases between. Germline V lookup: CDR1 LGHDT, CDR2 YNNKEL (reference sequence). This CDR3 region has 11 residues. The CDR3 nucleotides are TGTGCCAGCATGGCCTACACTGAAGCTTTCTTT. This sequence encodes CASMAYTEAFF.

This chain links TRBV20-1 with TRBJ2-7; possibly TRBD2 for D (6 bases). The CDR3 runs 13 residues. Trimming took 2 bases from V and 5 from J, leaving 13 bases between them. Germline CDR1 and CDR2: DFQATT and SNEGSKA (reference sequence). CDR3 region: CSARLGLLNEQYF. The CDR3 coding sequence is TGCAGTGCTAGACTAGGACTACTCAACGAGCAGTACTTC.

This clonotype appeared a few times. J is TRBJ2-2 and V is TRBV2; 8 bases match TRBD1. CDR3 size: 14 residues. CDR1 and CDR2 (germline): SNHLY, FYNNEI. V gave up 10 bases and J gave up 0 bases; unmatched junction bases: 4. The CDR3 protein is CATRTGPNTGELFF. The CDR3 DNA reads as TGTGCCACCAGGACAGGGCCGAACACCGGGGAGCTGTTTTTT.

The table lists this clonotype with a few counts. The rearrangement links TRBV20-1 to TRBJ1-1; tentatively, D is TRBD1 (6 bases). This CDR3 is 13 amino acids long. In germline, CDR1 is DFQATT, CDR2 SNEGSKA (reference sequence). V lost 5 bases and J lost 4, with 14 bases in between. The CDR3 sequence: CSASRTEGTEAFF. In nucleotides, the CDR3 is TGCAGTGCTTCCCGGACAGAAGGCACTGAAGCTTTCTTT.

This clonotype was observed a handful of times. The rearrangement links TRBV6-6 to TRBJ1-1; the match to TRBD1 covers 8 bases. The CDR3 is 17 amino acids. The V and J ends lost 0 bases and 5 bases, in that order; junction bases with no gene match: 11. Germline-derived CDR1 and CDR2 are MNHNY and SVGAGI (reference sequence). CDR3 sequence (DNA): TGTGCCAGCAGTTACTCGACAGGGGCGCAGAGTTTGACTGAAGCTTTCTTT. Protein: CASSYSTGAQSLTEAFF.

The chain carries TRBV7-9 and TRBJ2-3; no clear D gene. The CDR3 contains 12 residues. The V gene lost 1 base and the J gene lost 3 bases, with 2 bases spanning the gap. CDR1 is SEHNR and CDR2 is FQNEAQ in the germline V gene (reference sequence). The CDR3 here is CASSLETDTQYF. The DNA for the CDR3 is TGTGCCAGCAGCTTAGAGACAGATACGCAGTATTTT.

This clonotype was observed a handful of times. The V call is TRBV5-5, the J call TRBJ1-1; TRBD1 aligns across 8 bases. V lost 6 bases, J lost 0 bases, and 4 bases stayed unmatched. The CDR3 runs 14 residues. The germline gives CDR1 SGHKS, CDR2 YYEKEE (reference sequence). CDR3 region: CASIRTGLNTEAFF. As DNA, the CDR3 is TGTGCCAGCATTAGGACAGGGCTGAACACTGAAGCTTTCTTT.